Listed here are 20 T cell receptor beta chains from one sample, sequenced in a study of cytomegalovirus exposure and HLA in healthy donors. Primers included in the PCR were 60 Vbeta and 13 Jbeta primers. TCRdb's table, derived via immunoSEQ multiplex PCR, lists solely in-frame clones and lacks some. The sample holds around 150,000 clones, 70% to 90% seen once. Material for sequencing was PBMCs. All receptors derive from a man aged 35-49 years in good health and CMV-seronegative.

This chain joins TRBV6-1 and TRBJ2-2; 7 bases are a match to TRBD1. V shed 1 base and J 0 bases; nucleotides not matched to a gene: 8. CDR3 length equals 18 residues. CDR1 and CDR2 from the germline V gene are MNHNS and SASEGT. In DNA, the CDR3 is TGTGCCAGCAGTGAAGGGGCGTGGGGACAGACGAACACCGGGGAGCTGTTTTTT. It is translated as CASSEGAWGQTNTGELFF.

This chain connects TRBV19 to TRBJ1-5; no definite D call. The germline gives CDR1 LNHDA, CDR2 SQIVND (reference sequence). The CDR3 has 13 amino acids. V lost 5 bases, J lost 0 bases, and 5 bases lay in between. The CDR3 region is CASSLNSNQPQHF. DNA of the CDR3: TGTGCCAGTAGTCTAAATAGCAATCAGCCCCAGCATTTT.

The count of this clone is one. This chain uses TRBV7-3 with TRBJ1-3; 10 positions agree with TRBD1. Germline V gives CDR1 SGHTA, CDR2 FQGTGA. J lost 4 bases, V lost 4 bases, and 4 bases had no gene match. This CDR3 comprises 15 residues. The CDR3 is CASSSPGQGGNTIYF. The CDR3 DNA sequence: TGTGCCAGCAGCTCGCCGGGACAGGGGGGAAACACCATATATTTT.

The chain joins TRBV7-2 to TRBJ2-5, with D perhaps matching TRBD1 (5 bases). Trimming took 5 bases from V and 1 from J, leaving 20 bases between them. Germline V lookup: CDR1 SGHTA, CDR2 FQGNSA. This CDR3 region has 17 residues. Written as DNA, the CDR3 is TGTGCCAGCAGCCTCATACAGGCCTGGCCCACCCAAGAGACCCAGTACTTC. Translation: CASSLIQAWPTQETQYF.

V gene TRBV10-3 combines with J gene TRBJ1-6; D might be TRBD1 (6 bases). V lost 2 bases, J lost 7 bases, and 6 bases lay in between. Per the germline V gene, CDR1 is ENHRY and CDR2 is SYGVKD. CDR3 length: 13 amino acids. As DNA, the CDR3 is TGTGCCATCAGTGAGGACAGGAATTCACCCCTCCACTTT. Translating gives CAISEDRNSPLHF.

The rearrangement uses TRBV7-9 and TRBJ1-1; D gene uncertain. This CDR3 has 12 residues. In germline, CDR1 is SEHNR, CDR2 FQNEAQ (reference sequence). The V end was cut by 5 bases, the J end by 4 bases, with 8 bases between. The CDR3 DNA reads TGTGCCAGCAGCCTGTTCGGCACTGAAGCTTTCTTT. It yields the protein CASSLFGTEAFF.

This clone was seen only a few times. The rearrangement uses TRBV19 and TRBJ2-1, with 8 bases matching TRBD2. Germline loops: CDR1 LNHDA, CDR2 SQIVND (reference sequence). The ends lost 7 bases at V and 5 bases at J; junction bases unmatched: 13. The CDR3 has 16 residues. The CDR3 protein is CASTDRAGGANNEQFF. CDR3 bases: TGTGCCAGTACCGATCGGGCGGGGGGAGCTAACAATGAGCAGTTCTTC. Complete variable domain (other parts from reference TRBV19 and TRBJ2-1): DGGITQSPKYLFRKEGQNVTLSCEQNLNHDAMYWYRQDPGQGLRLIYYSQIVNDFQKGDIAEGYSVSREKKESFPLTVTSAQKNPTAFYLCASTDRAGGANNEQFFGPGTRLTVL.

The genes are TRBV27 and TRBJ2-1, with 7 bases aligning to TRBD1. CDR1 is MNHEY and CDR2 is SMNVEV in the germline V gene (reference sequence). Trimming removed 8 bases from V and 10 bases from J; junction bases left unmatched: 5. The CDR3 is 11 residues long. The CDR3 loop is CASGTGVEQFF. The CDR3 DNA is TGTGCCAGCGGCACAGGGGTCGAGCAGTTCTTC.

The chain combines TRBV29-1 with TRBJ1-2; TRBD1 matches at 7 bases. Trimming at V came to 6 bases and at J to 4 bases, leaving 17 bases not matched to a gene. Germline CDR1 reads SQVTM; CDR2 reads ANQGSEA. The CDR3 is made up of 16 amino acids. The CDR3 bases are TGCAGCGTCGCCCCGGAGGGGCAGGGGGTATTCTATGGCTACACCTTC. This codes for CSVAPEGQGVFYGYTF.

The V call is TRBV27, the J call TRBJ2-7, with 7 bases that match TRBD1. CDR1 MNHEY and CDR2 SMNVEV come from the germline V gene (reference sequence). The CDR3 totals 15 residues. The J segment lost 0 bases and the V segment lost 5 bases, leaving 7 bases of the junction unmatched. CDR3 nucleotide sequence: TGTGCCAGCAGTCCACAGGGGTCGCCCTCCTACGAGCAGTACTTC. As protein: CASSPQGSPSYEQYF.

This chain joins TRBV9 and TRBJ2-3; 11 nucleotides line up with TRBD2. Germline V gene sequence: CDR1 SGDLS, CDR2 YYNGEE. CDR3 length: 16 amino acids. V gave up 0 bases and J gave up 7 bases; unmatched junction bases: 7. CDR3 nucleotide sequence: TGTGCCAGCAGCGTAGATCCTAGCGGGGGGCGAAATACGCAGTATTTT. Protein: CASSVDPSGGRNTQYF.

The chain uses TRBV11-2 and TRBJ1-3, with 10 bases fitting TRBD1. V shed 6 bases, J shed 5 bases, and the junction held 7 bases outside the gene matches. Germline-derived CDR1 and CDR2 are SGHAT and FQNNGV. The CDR3 is made up of 15 amino acids. The CDR3 loop reads CASSRDRGHRNTIYF. CDR3 DNA sequence: TGTGCCAGCAGTCGTGACAGGGGGCATCGAAACACCATATATTTT.

The table lists this clone with a count of one. V gene TRBV7-9 combines with J gene TRBJ2-6; tentatively, D is TRBD2 (6 bases). Trimming removed 4 bases from V and 0 bases from J, with 13 bases in between. The CDR3 consists of 17 residues. CDR1 is SEHNR and CDR2 is FQNEAQ in the germline V gene (reference sequence). CDR3 sequence: CASSWGRGSSGANVLTF. The CDR3, as DNA: TGTGCCAGCAGCTGGGGTCGGGGGAGCTCTGGGGCCAACGTCCTGACTTTC.

The chain recombines TRBV11-2 with TRBJ2-7, with 7 bases lining up with TRBD2. The ends lost 1 base at V and 7 bases at J; junction bases unmatched: 7. The CDR3 has 14 amino acids. Germline V gives CDR1 SGHAT, CDR2 FQNNGV. Here the CDR3 DNA reads TGTGCCAGCAGCTTAGGGACTAGTCATTCGGAGCAGTACTTC. This codes for CASSLGTSHSEQYF.

This chain joins TRBV29-1 and TRBJ2-1, with TRBD1 identical over 9 bases. This CDR3 spans 12 amino acids. Germline CDR1 is SQVTM and CDR2 is ANQGSEA. Unmatched junction bases numbered 2, after V lost 7 bases and J lost 4 bases. CDR3: CSGTGVYNEQFF. CDR3 in DNA: TGCAGCGGGACAGGGGTATACAATGAGCAGTTCTTC.

V gene TRBV11-2 combines with J gene TRBJ1-2, with D tentatively TRBD1 (5 bases). Per germline, CDR1 SGHAT and CDR2 FQNNGV. This CDR3 comprises 14 residues. V was trimmed by 6 bases and J by 2 bases, leaving 13 bases between them. The CDR3 reads CASSRSDTNYGYTF. The CDR3 nucleotides are TGTGCCAGCAGTCGATCGGACACCAACTATGGCTACACCTTC. Variable domain in full (rest from reference TRBV11-2 and TRBJ1-2): EAGVAQSPRYKIIEKRQSVAFWCNPISGHATLYWYQQILGQGPKLLIQFQNNGVVDDSQLPKDRFSAERLKGVDSTLKIQPAKLEDSAVYLCASSRSDTNYGYTFGSGTRLTVV.

The CDR3 coding sequence is TGTGCCAGTAGTAGCCGCCCGGGCGAGCAGTACTTC. Protein: CASSSRPGEQYF. V and J are TRBV19 and TRBJ2-7; no clear D gene. Looked up from germline, CDR1 is LNHDA and CDR2 is SQIVND (reference sequence). The CDR3 is 12 residues long. V lost 4 bases to trimming and J lost 6 bases, with 10 bases between them.

This CDR3 is CASSLAPTGNYGYTF. The CDR3 DNA follows: TGTGCCAGCAGCTTGGCACCCACGGGGAACTATGGCTACACCTTC. This chain joins TRBV5-5 and TRBJ1-2; the D is unclear. There are 15 residues in the CDR3. Trimming took 0 bases from V and 2 from J, leaving 11 bases between them. From germline, CDR1 is SGHKS and CDR2 YYEKEE (reference sequence).

The chain uses TRBV7-6 and TRBJ2-1, with 7 bases matching TRBD1. CDR1 is SGHVS and CDR2 is FNYEAQ in the germline V gene. The CDR3 has 17 amino acids. The junction had 16 bases not matched to a gene; V was cut back by 5 bases and J by 6 bases. The CDR3 bases are TGTGCCAGCAGCCCTCGGGACCGGGACAGTGACCCCAATGAGCAGTTCTTC. Amino acids: CASSPRDRDSDPNEQFF.

This rearrangement joins TRBV2 to TRBJ1-1, with 8 nucleotides matching TRBD1. Germline V gene sequence: CDR1 SNHLY, CDR2 FYNNEI. V was clipped by 7 bases and J by 2 bases; unmatched bases: 3. The length of the CDR3 is 13 residues. CDR3 amino acids: CASIGQGNTEAFF. CDR3 coding DNA: TGTGCCAGCATAGGACAGGGTAACACTGAAGCTTTCTTT.